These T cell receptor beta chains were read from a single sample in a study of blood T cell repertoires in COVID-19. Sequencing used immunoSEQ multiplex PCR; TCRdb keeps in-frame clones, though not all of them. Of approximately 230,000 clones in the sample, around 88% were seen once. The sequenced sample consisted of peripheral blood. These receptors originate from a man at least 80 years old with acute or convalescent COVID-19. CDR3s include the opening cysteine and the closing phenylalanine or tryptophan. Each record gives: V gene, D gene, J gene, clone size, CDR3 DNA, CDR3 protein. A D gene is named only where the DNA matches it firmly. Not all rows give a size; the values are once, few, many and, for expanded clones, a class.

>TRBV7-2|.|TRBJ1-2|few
TGTGCCAGCAGATTAGATACAAGGGCGGGAGGCTACACCTTC
CASRLDTRAGGYTF
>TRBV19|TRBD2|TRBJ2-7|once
TGTGCCAGTAGCCCTGGACTAGAGTCTGAGCAGTACTTC
CASSPGLESEQYF
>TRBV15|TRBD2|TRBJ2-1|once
TGTGCCACCAGCAGAGAACGGACTAGCGGGACCAGAGAGCAGTTCTTC
CATSRERTSGTREQFF
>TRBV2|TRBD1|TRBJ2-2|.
TGTGCCAGCAGTGGGGACAGACTCACCGGGGAGCTGTTTTTT
CASSGDRLTGELFF
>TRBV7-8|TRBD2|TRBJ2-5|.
TGTGCCAGCAGCCCTAGCGGCGCTCAAGAGACCCAGTACTTC
CASSPSGAQETQYF
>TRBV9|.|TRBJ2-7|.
TGTGCCAGCAGCTTCACCAGGGGCGGGGAGCAGTACTTC
CASSFTRGGEQYF
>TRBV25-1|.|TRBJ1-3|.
TGTGCCAGCAGTCTAGGCCCCGGAAACACCATATATTTT
CASSLGPGNTIYF
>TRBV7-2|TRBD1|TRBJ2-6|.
TGTGCCAGCAGCTTGGGGGACAGAACCCTTTCTGGGGCCAACGTCCTGACTTTC
CASSLGDRTLSGANVLTF
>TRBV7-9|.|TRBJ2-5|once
TGTGCCAGCAGCTTAGCGGGTAATCCCGGGGAGACCCAGTACTTC
CASSLAGNPGETQYF
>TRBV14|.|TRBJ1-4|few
TGTGCCAGCAGCGAACAACCGGGTACTAATGAAAAACTGTTTTTT
CASSEQPGTNEKLFF
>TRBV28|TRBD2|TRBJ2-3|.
TGTGCCAGCAGCTTGACTAGCGGAAGAAAGGCAGATACGCAGTATTTT
CASSLTSGRKADTQYF
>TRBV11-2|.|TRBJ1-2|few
TGTGCCAGCAGCTTAATGGGCAGGGCTGGCTACACCTTC
CASSLMGRAGYTF
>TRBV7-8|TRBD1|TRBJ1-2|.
TGTGCCAGCGGGACCCGGGACAGCGTTTATGGCTACACCTTC
CASGTRDSVYGYTF
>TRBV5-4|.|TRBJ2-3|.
TGTGCCAGCAGCCGGGCTCAGGGCCCTAGCACAGATACGCAGTATTTT
CASSRAQGPSTDTQYF
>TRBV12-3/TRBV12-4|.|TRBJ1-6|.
TGTGCCAGCAGTTTAAGCAGGGATTCACCCCTCCACTTT
CASSLSRDSPLHF
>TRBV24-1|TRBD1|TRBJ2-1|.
TGTGCCACCAGTGACCGAGGACAGGGCGCCTACAATGAGCAGTTCTTC
CATSDRGQGAYNEQFF
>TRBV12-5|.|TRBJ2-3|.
TGTGCTAGTGGTTCCCCACAGAGTAACACAGATACGCAGTATTTT
CASGSPQSNTDTQYF
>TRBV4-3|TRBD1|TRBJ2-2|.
TGCGCCCGCAGCCGGCTCGACAGGGGGGCCGGGGAGCTGTTTTTT
CARSRLDRGAGELFF
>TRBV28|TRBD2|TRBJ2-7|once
TGTGCCAGCACCAGTCGAGCGGGAGGCTCCTACGAGCAGTACTTC
CASTSRAGGSYEQYF
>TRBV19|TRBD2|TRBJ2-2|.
TGTGCCAGTACCGTCAATAGCGGGAGGAACACCGGGGAGCTGTTTTTT
CASTVNSGRNTGELFF
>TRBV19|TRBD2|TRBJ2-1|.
TGTGCCAGTAGTAAGGCTAGCGGGGGGGCATGGGAGCAGTTCTTC
CASSKASGGAWEQFF
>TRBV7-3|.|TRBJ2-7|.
TGTGCCAGCAGCCCATATGATGGCCCCTACGAGCAGTACTTC
CASSPYDGPYEQYF
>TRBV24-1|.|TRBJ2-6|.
TGTGCCACCAGTGATGCCGGGAACTCTGGGGCCAACGTCCTGACTTTC
CATSDAGNSGANVLTF
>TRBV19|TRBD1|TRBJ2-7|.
TGTGCCACAACACCAACAGGGGGCGAACCCTACGAGCAGTACTTC
CATTPTGGEPYEQYF
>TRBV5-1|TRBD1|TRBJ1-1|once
TGCGCCAGCAGCGTCTCCGGGACAGTTGAAAACACTGAAGCTTTCTTT
CASSVSGTVENTEAFF
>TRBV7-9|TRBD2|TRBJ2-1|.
TGTGCCAGCAGCTTATTAGCGGGAGCAAACAATGAGCAGTTCTTC
CASSLLAGANNEQFF
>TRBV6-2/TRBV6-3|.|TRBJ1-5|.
TGTGCCAGCAGACCTCAAGATCCGGTCCCTCAGCCCCAGCATTTT
CASRPQDPVPQPQHF